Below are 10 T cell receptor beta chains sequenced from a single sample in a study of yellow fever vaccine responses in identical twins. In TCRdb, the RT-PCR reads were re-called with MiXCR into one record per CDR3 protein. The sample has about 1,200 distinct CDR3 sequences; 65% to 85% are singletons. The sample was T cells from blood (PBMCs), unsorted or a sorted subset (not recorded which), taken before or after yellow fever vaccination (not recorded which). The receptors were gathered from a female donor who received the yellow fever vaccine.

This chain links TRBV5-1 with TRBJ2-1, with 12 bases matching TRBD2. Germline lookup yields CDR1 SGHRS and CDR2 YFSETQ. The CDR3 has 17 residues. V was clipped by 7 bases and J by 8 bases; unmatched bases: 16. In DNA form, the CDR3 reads TGCGCCAGCGCCCCAACTAGCGGGAGGAGGGGCGCCCATGAGCAGTTCTTC. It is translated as CASAPTSGRRGAHEQFF.

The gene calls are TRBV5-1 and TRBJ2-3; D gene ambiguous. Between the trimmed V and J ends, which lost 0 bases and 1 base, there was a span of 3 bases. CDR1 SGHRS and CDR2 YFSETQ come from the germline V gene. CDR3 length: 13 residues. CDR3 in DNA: TGCGCCAGCAGCTTGGCGGGCACAGATACGCAGTATTTT. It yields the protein CASSLAGTDTQYF. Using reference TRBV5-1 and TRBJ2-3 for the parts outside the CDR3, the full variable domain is KAGVTQTPRYLIKTRGQQVTLSCSPISGHRSVSWYQQTPGQGLQFLFEYFSETQRNKGNFPGRFSGRQFSNSRSEMNVSTLELGDSALYLCASSLAGTDTQYFGPGTRLTVL.

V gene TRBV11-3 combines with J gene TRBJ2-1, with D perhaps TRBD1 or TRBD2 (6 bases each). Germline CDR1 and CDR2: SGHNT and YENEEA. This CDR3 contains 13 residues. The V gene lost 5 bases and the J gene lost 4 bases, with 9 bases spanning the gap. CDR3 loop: CASSPGAYNEQFF. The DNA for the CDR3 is TGTGCCAGCAGCCCGGGGGCTTACAATGAGCAGTTCTTC.

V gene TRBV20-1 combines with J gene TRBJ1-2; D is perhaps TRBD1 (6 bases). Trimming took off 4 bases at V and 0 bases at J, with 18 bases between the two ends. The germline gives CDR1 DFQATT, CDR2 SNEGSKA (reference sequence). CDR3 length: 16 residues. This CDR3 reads CSAINRGTTTNYGYTF. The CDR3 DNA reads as TGCAGTGCTATAAACCGGGGGACAACAACTAACTATGGCTACACCTTC.

The CDR3 DNA reads TGCGCCAGCAGCCAAGTGTCGGACTATAATTCACCCCTCCACTTT. This encodes CASSQVSDYNSPLHF. V and J are TRBV4-3 and TRBJ1-6; D is undetermined. Germline CDR1 LGHNA, CDR2 YSLEER. CDR3 size: 15 residues. V lost 1 base to trimming and J lost 3 bases, with 7 bases between them.

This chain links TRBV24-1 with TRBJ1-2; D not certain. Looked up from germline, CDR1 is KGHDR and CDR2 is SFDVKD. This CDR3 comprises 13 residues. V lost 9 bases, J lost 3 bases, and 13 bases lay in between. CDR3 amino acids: CATRKAGYYGYTF. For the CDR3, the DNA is TGTGCCACCCGGAAGGCGGGGTACTATGGCTACACCTTC.

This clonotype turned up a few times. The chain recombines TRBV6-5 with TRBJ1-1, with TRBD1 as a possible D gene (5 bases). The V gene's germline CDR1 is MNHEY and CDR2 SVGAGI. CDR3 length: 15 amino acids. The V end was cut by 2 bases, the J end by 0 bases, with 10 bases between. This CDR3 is CASSYRQFMNTEAFF. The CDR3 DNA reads TGTGCCAGCAGTTACCGACAGTTCATGAACACTGAAGCTTTCTTT.

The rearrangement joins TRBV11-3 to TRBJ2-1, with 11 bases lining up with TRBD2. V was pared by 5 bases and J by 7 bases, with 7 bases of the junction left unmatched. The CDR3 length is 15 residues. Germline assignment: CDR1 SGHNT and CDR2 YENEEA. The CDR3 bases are TGTGCCAGCAGCATTAGCGGGAGGGCCCGAAATGAGCAGTTCTTC. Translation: CASSISGRARNEQFF.

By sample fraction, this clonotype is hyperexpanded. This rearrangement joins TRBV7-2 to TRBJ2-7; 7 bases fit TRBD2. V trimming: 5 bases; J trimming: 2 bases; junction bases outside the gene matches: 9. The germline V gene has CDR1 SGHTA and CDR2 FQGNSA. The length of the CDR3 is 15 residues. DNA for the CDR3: TGTGCCAGCAGCCCGGGACTAAATGCCGCCTACGAGCAGTACGTC. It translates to CASSPGLNAAYEQYV.

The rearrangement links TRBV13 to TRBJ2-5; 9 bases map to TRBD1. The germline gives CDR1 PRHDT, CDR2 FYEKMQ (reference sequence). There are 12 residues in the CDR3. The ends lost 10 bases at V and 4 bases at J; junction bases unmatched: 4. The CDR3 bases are TGTGCCAACAGACAGGGGGGAGAGACCCAGTACTTC. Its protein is CANRQGGETQYF. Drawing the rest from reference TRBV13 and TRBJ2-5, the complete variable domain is AAGVIQSPRHLIKEKRETATLKCYPIPRHDTVYWYQQGPGQDPQFLISFYEKMQSDKGSIPDRFSAQQFSDYHSELNMSSLELGDSALYFCANRQGGETQYFGPGTRLLVL.